The clone carrying this T cell receptor beta chain was observed at least ten times. The germline CDR1 and CDR2 sequences are SGHTA and FQGNSA. The CDR3 runs 17 residues. Trimming shortened V by 1 base and J by 0 bases, and 13 bases separated the two germline ends. The sample originates from a study of T cells after yellow fever vaccination. TCRdb re-analysed the 5' RACE reads in MiXCR, keeping a single row per CDR3 protein. The repertoire holds 250,000 or so distinct CDR3 sequences, more than 3.5% seen once, with around 20% in the top ten. Sequencing was performed on PBMCs, taken 15 days after the yellow fever booster vaccination. The chain has TRBV7-2 and TRBJ1-5, with D hard to call. The sequence came from a man in his late teens or twenties who received the YFV17D yellow fever vaccine. CDR3 bases: TGTGCCAGCAGCTTAGTGTTGACAAGCCCTAGCAATCAGCCCCAGCATTTT. It yields the protein CASSLVLTSPSNQPQHF.